This entry describes one T cell receptor (beta chain). This clonotype was seen repeatedly, ten times or more. Its specific antigen is unknown. One base away there is no much larger clone; base qualities are not given. There are 17 amino acids in the CDR3, from cysteine to phenylalanine inclusive. The only DNA kept is the CDR3, 51 bases in frame from the first base. From the germline V gene (reference sequence), CDR1 is LNHNV and CDR2 is YYDKDF. V is pruned by 5 bases and J by 5 bases, leaving 11 bases of the junction without a gene match. Ophthalmopathy patients had moderately to severely active disease, Clinical Activity Score of at least 3, NOSPECS grade of at least 4, and duration under 3 months. The study excluded patients with uncontrolled infections, other autoimmune diseases, pregnancy or lactation. Clinical symptoms, serum thyroxine and TRAb, thyroid ultrasound, and orbital computed tomography formed the basis for the diagnoses. PBMCs were isolated from approximately 10 ml of fresh peripheral blood by Ficoll-Paque density gradient centrifugation. Trizol reagent was used to extract total RNA, and RNA quality was then checked on an Agilent 2100 Bioanalyzer.

This sample was taken from a study of T cells in Graves' hyperthyroidism and ophthalmopathy (dated by TCRdb to about 2019). Regarding the study in general: Peripheral blood was sampled at the time of initial diagnosis, prior to any treatment. An independent validation cohort of some 18 hyperthyroidism patients and over 15 patients who later progressed to ophthalmopathy tested prospective prediction of ophthalmopathy. According to the paper, TCR Vbeta CDR3 sequencing was carried out on 120 to 150 peripheral blood samples, which came from some 41 ophthalmopathy, approximately 72 hyperthyroidism and approximately 17 progressor patients. Once sampling was done, hyperthyroidism patients were given methimazole at a starting dose of 30 mg daily, whereas ophthalmopathy patients were given high-dose intravenous methylprednisolone. The roughly 100 discovery patients were randomly split 7:3 into training and test sets. To identify TCR V-J signatures that set the groups apart, the researchers used a discovery cohort of roughly 100 patients, made up of 43 with Graves' ophthalmopathy and about 59 with stable Graves' hyperthyroidism. In six Graves' hyperthyroidism patients, the study also compared T-cell repertoires from thyroid tissue with T-cell repertoires from blood.

Amplification of TCR beta CDR3 regions was carried out from RNA transcripts. A first-round RT-PCR of the TCR CDR3 used the HTBI primer set with the Qiagen OneStep RT-PCR kit. A second multiplex PCR round built the libraries, followed by size selection and purification. Paired-end sequencing of the libraries was performed with 100 bp reads on an Illumina HiSeq2000. The authors' pipeline ran thus. Raw data were processed with SOAPnuke, discarding reads with adapters, uncalled bases, mean Phred below 15, or no exact constant-primer or identifier match. High-quality paired reads were merged with COPE v1.2.5, and unique nucleotide sequences were defined as clonotypes. Clonotypes were aligned to IMGT TRBV, TRBD and TRBJ reference segments using MiTCR v1.1. The analysis included only V-J combinations with a frequency above 0.0001, which together covered about 99% of the repertoires. A TCS score was defined as the ratio of F50 (clonal expansion) to E x V (chaos), with BLOSUM62-based TCRdist applied between CDR3 peptides within each V-J. Welch's t-statistics and random forest reduced 450 to 600 V-J features to fewer than 15, which were used in a naive Bayes classifier (R e1071). The raw public data were reprocessed by TCRdb itself: fastp quality trimming at Q25, MiXCR clonotype calling, in-frame beta chains only. Rows matching on CDR3 protein sequence are summarized as one entry with the most common DNA and genes. What appears here as the V and J calls and clone size reflects TCRdb's work, not the paper's. This sample gives 410,000 or so distinct CDR3 sequences in total; roughly 14% of them show up just once. In total, the top ten clones hold about 13% of the sample.

The paper's findings and limits, for the study overall: Ophthalmopathy was separated from stable hyperthyroidism by a 13 V-J signature model, with around 88% sensitivity and roughly 84% specificity obtained in cross-validation and 80%/75% obtained in testing. Sample size was not statistically predetermined, and investigators were not blinded to group allocation. Most expanded thyroid clonotypes (frequency above 0.001) were also detected in blood, a finding suggesting that blood repertoires may reflect thyroid immune responses. In validation, progression to ophthalmopathy was predicted by the model with 70.59% sensitivity and 72.22% specificity, a median of 6.5 months before onset.

This TCR derives from a man between 18 and 35 years old with Graves' ophthalmopathy. The specimen was blood. The V and J segments used are TRBV15 and TRBJ2-6, with 8 middle bases fitting TRBD1. The encoded CDR3 is CATSRGQGNSWANVLTF. The DNA sequence follows: TGTGCCACCAGCCGCGGACAGGGTAATTCCTGGGCCAACGTCCTGACTTTC.